The next 5 T cell receptor beta chains were all read from a single sample in a study of blood T cell repertoires in COVID-19. Assay used: immunoSEQ multiplex PCR; TCRdb lists only in-frame clones, some missing. The table includes some 250,000 clones, 75% to 90% detected once. The sequenced sample consisted of peripheral blood. These receptors were taken from a woman aged 30 to 39 who had recovered from COVID-19.

The V gene is TRBV6-2 or TRBV6-3, the J gene TRBJ1-1; no firm D call. The CDR3 sequence is 15 residues long. V was clipped by 3 bases and J by 2 bases, with 13 bases between them. Germline V CDR1 and CDR2: MNHEY, SVGEGT. CDR3 protein: CASSYVFGGNTEAFF. CDR3 coding DNA: TGTGCCAGCAGTTATGTTTTCGGCGGAAACACTGAAGCTTTCTTT.

This clone was counted a single time. The chain employs TRBV9 and TRBJ1-2, with D possibly TRBD1 on 6 matching bases. CDR1 SGDLS and CDR2 YYNGEE come from the germline V gene. V was clipped by 4 bases and J by 3 bases, with 7 bases between them. This CDR3 contains 12 residues. CDR3 bases: TGTGCCAGCAGCCCAGGGGACTATGGCTACACCTTC. The encoded protein is CASSPGDYGYTF. Full variable domain (rest looked up from reference TRBV9 and TRBJ1-2): DSGVTQTPKHLITATGQRVTLRCSPRSGDLSVYWYQQSLDQGLQFLIQYYNGEERAKGNILERFSAQQFPDLHSELNLSSLELGDSALYFCASSPGDYGYTFGSGTRLTVV.

The table lists this clone with a few counts. The genes are TRBV4-1 and TRBJ1-5, with 10 positions matching TRBD1. The CDR3 consists of 16 residues. Germline V gene sequence: CDR1 MGHRA, CDR2 YSYEKL. J lost 6 bases, V lost 0 bases, and 5 bases had no gene match. In nucleotides, the CDR3 is TGCGCCAGCAGCCAAGAAGACAGGGGGCACGGTCAGCCCCAGCATTTT. Amino acid sequence: CASSQEDRGHGQPQHF.

CDR3 nucleotides: TGTGCCAGCAGCCACACTGCTAGCGGGGGAGGGAACAATGAGCAGTTCTTC. Translated: CASSHTASGGGNNEQFF. This sequence joins TRBV3-1 (or the pseudogene TRBV3-2) and TRBJ2-1; 10 bases are a match to TRBD2. Germline V gives CDR1 LGHDT, CDR2 YNNKEL (reference sequence). This CDR3 comprises 17 residues. V shed 3 bases, J shed 5 bases, and the junction held 10 bases outside the gene matches.

This sequence joins TRBV6-5 and TRBJ2-1; 7 nucleotides align to TRBD1. CDR1 is MNHEY, CDR2 SVGAGI, per germline. This CDR3 has 16 amino acids. The V gene end was trimmed by 4 bases and the J gene end by 7 bases; junction bases not matched to a gene: 13. The CDR3 DNA sequence: TGTGCCAGCAGTTCCCCTCGCAAGGGGGCGATAAATGAGCAGTTCTTC. This sequence encodes CASSSPRKGAINEQFF.